This T cell receptor beta chain stems from a study of glioma-infiltrating T cells after dendritic cell vaccination. Whole-study context: Patients received autologous tumor lysate-pulsed dendritic cell vaccination between about 2002 and 2012.

Time point: after dendritic cell vaccination, including at tumor progression/relapse. A word on this clone: The antigen is unknown.

Primers: 60 V beta forward and 13 J beta reverse. Generated by immunoSEQ multiplex PCR, the TCRdb table keeps only in-frame clones and is missing some. The data hold about 94,000 clones, with 65% to 85% observed a single time. Study-level findings and limits: Longer survival after dendritic cell vaccination followed higher pretreatment TIL content. No direct clonality-survival link was found; a diverse polyclonal response may matter.

V shed 5 bases and J shed 4 bases, with 9 bases lying between them. Per germline, CDR1 LNHDA and CDR2 SQIVND (reference sequence). This CDR3 spans 13 amino acids. J is TRBJ1-3 and V is TRBV19, with D uncertain. This sequence originates from a human donor with glioblastoma. Sequenced material: blood, taken after dendritic cell vaccination. The CDR3 sequence is CASSVLQGNTIYF. CDR3 coding DNA: TGTGCCAGTAGTGTGCTACAGGGAAACACCATATATTTT.